This T cell receptor beta chain originates from a study of T cell changes during pregnancy in multiple sclerosis. With V trimmed by 3 bases and J by 8 bases, 13 bases remained unmatched. Germline V gene sequence: CDR1 LNHNV, CDR2 YYDKDF (reference sequence). The CDR3 length is 16 residues. This table comes from immunoSEQ multiplex PCR, and its TCRdb copy is limited to in-frame clones, with some not included. Of about 49,000 clones in the sample, approximately 94% were seen once. This chain joins TRBV15 and TRBJ1-2; 9 bases fit TRBD1. The specimen comprised CD8+ T cells from peripheral blood mononuclear cells, sampled before pregnancy. The source of this sequence is a female donor with multiple sclerosis, enrolled in a pregnancy study. The CDR3 DNA sequence: TGTGCCACCAGCAGGGTACCGGGACAGGGAACGGGGGGCTACACCTTC. Protein product: CATSRVPGQGTGGYTF.